The rows below give T cell receptor beta chains drawn from one sample of a study of T cell responses to AZD1222 COVID-19 vaccine. Libraries were prepared by immunoSEQ multiplex PCR; TCRdb keeps only in-frame clonotypes and omits some of them. The data hold 150,000 to 200,000 clones, with 92% observed a single time. This sample comprised peripheral blood, obtained on day 0 of AZD1222 vaccination. The receptor source for this set is an adult in good health. CDR3s include the opening cysteine and the closing phenylalanine or tryptophan. The D gene is left open where the match is weak. The size of a clone is reported for some rows only, either as once, few or many, or as a class for expanded clones.

>NA|TRBV6-5|TRBJ2-5|NA
TGTGCCAGCAGCCTCATGCAAGAGACCCAGTACTTC
CASSLMQETQYF
>NA|TRBV3-1/TRBV3-2|TRBJ1-1|NA
TGTGCCAGCAGCCCCCACCTGGGGCCGGTCCGGAACACTGAAGCTTTCTTT
CASSPHLGPVRNTEAFF
>NA|TRBV6-6|TRBJ1-5|TRBD1
TGTGCCAGCAGTTACCGACAGGGTAGCAATCAGCCCCAGCATTTT
CASSYRQGSNQPQHF
>NA|TRBV28|TRBJ2-2|TRBD2
TGTGCCAGCAGTCCTCTATCCGGGCTAGCGGGAGGTACCGGGGAGCTGTTTTTT
CASSPLSGLAGGTGELFF
>NA|TRBV29-1|TRBJ2-3|NA
TGCAGCGTTGAAGATAGGACCGCCACAGATACGCAGTATTTT
CSVEDRTATDTQYF
>NA|TRBV14|TRBJ2-3|NA
TGTGCCAGCAGCCAATCTCCGGTTTGGGTAGAATCTGCGCAGTATTTT
CASSQSPVWVESAQYF
>NA|TRBV27|TRBJ1-1|TRBD1
TGTGCCACTGGTCCAGGGGGAAGTACTGAAGCTTTCTTT
CATGPGGSTEAFF
>NA|TRBV2|TRBJ2-3|TRBD1
TGTGCCAGCGCGAAGGGACAGGGGACTAGCACAGATACGCAGTATTTT
CASAKGQGTSTDTQYF
>few|TRBV9|TRBJ2-6|NA
TGTGCCAGCAGCGGGATGACCGGGATACAGAACGGGGCCAACGTCCTGACTTTC
CASSGMTGIQNGANVLTF
>once|TRBV6-5|TRBJ2-6|NA
TGTGCCAGCAGTTACTCGGGCACCTCTGGGGCCAACGTCCTGACTTTC
CASSYSGTSGANVLTF
>NA|TRBV3-1/TRBV3-2|TRBJ1-1|NA
TGTGCCAGCAGCCGGAAACTGACAGGCGGCACTGAAGCTTTCTTT
CASSRKLTGGTEAFF
>NA|TRBV30|TRBJ1-1|NA
TGTGCCTGGAGTGTAGGGCAGAGTAGGAACACTGAAGCTTTCTTT
CAWSVGQSRNTEAFF
>NA|TRBV28|TRBJ1-2|TRBD1
TGTGCCAGCAGTCCGGGACAGGGGGCTGTTGGCTACACCTTC
CASSPGQGAVGYTF
>NA|TRBV5-1|TRBJ2-1|NA
TGCGCCAGCACCGAGACAGCCAGCTCCTACAATGAGCAGTTCTTC
CASTETASSYNEQFF
>NA|TRBV4-2|TRBJ2-1|TRBD2
TGTGCCAGCAGCCGACCCAGCGGGACTAGCTTGGGGAATGAGCAGTTCTTC
CASSRPSGTSLGNEQFF
>NA|TRBV27|TRBJ1-2|NA
TGTGCCAGCAGTCGACTGACAGGAGGAGGAGAGAAGTATGGCTACACCTTC
CASSRLTGGGEKYGYTF
>once|TRBV6-2/TRBV6-3|TRBJ2-3|TRBD1
TGTGCCAGCAGCCGGGACCAGGGGGAAGATACGCAGTATTTT
CASSRDQGEDTQYF
>NA|TRBV29-1|TRBJ1-3|NA
TGCAGCGTTGAACTCGGAGTCACTGGAAACACCATATATTTT
CSVELGVTGNTIYF
>NA|TRBV27|TRBJ2-7|TRBD1
TGTGCCAGCAGCCAACAGGGGGCGTCCTACGAGCAGTACTTC
CASSQQGASYEQYF
>NA|TRBV11-2|TRBJ1-1|TRBD1
TGTGCCAGCACCAATAACGGACAGGTGAACACTGAAGCTTTCTTT
CASTNNGQVNTEAFF
>NA|TRBV19|TRBJ1-1|TRBD1
TGTGCCAGTAGTGCTTACGGGACAGGTCTAGGGGACACTGAAGCTTTCTTT
CASSAYGTGLGDTEAFF
>NA|TRBV19|TRBJ2-3|TRBD1
TGTGCCAGTAGTATAGTCACAGGGGGCGCAGATACGCAGTATTTT
CASSIVTGGADTQYF
>once|TRBV10-3|TRBJ1-2|NA
TGTGCCATCACCGATGGGGCAGGAAGCTATGGCTACACCTTC
CAITDGAGSYGYTF
>NA|TRBV4-1|TRBJ1-5|TRBD1
TGCGCCAGCAGCCAAGAAAGGCTGGGACAGAGAAATCAGCCCCAGCATTTT
CASSQERLGQRNQPQHF
>NA|TRBV27|TRBJ1-6|NA
TGTGCCAGCAGTTTGGGTGCCGGGGGACTCTATAATTCACCCCTCCACTTT
CASSLGAGGLYNSPLHF
>NA|TRBV5-6|TRBJ1-1|NA
TGTGCCAGCAGCTTGGAACAGTACACTGAAGCTTTCTTT
CASSLEQYTEAFF
>NA|TRBV2|TRBJ2-3|NA
TGTGCCAGCAACCAGCCTCCAGATACGCAGTATTTT
CASNQPPDTQYF
>NA|TRBV18|TRBJ1-1|NA
TGTGCCAGCTCACCCTACGTGCGGGAAGAAGCTTTCTTT
CASSPYVREEAFF
>NA|TRBV30|TRBJ1-4|NA
TGTGCCTGCGACGGGGCTAATGAAAAACTGTTTTTT
CACDGANEKLFF
>NA|TRBV14|TRBJ1-2|NA
TGTGCCAGCAGCCAAGAAATGCGCAGGGGTTCTGGCTACACCTTC
CASSQEMRRGSGYTF
>NA|TRBV29-1|TRBJ2-1|NA
TGCAGCGTTGAAACCTACTCGATTGAGCAGTTCTTC
CSVETYSIEQFF
>NA|TRBV19|TRBJ1-2|NA
TGTGCCAGTAGTACCACCTCCATGGCCAGAGTCGTCGGCTACACCTTC
CASSTTSMARVVGYTF
>NA|TRBV7-9|TRBJ2-1|TRBD1
TGTGCCAGCAGCTTTCGGGACAGGGTCTACAATGAGCAGTTCTTC
CASSFRDRVYNEQFF
>NA|TRBV19|TRBJ2-3|NA
TGTGCCAGTAGTGCCACGACTAGCACAGATACGCAGTATTTT
CASSATTSTDTQYF
>NA|TRBV6-6|TRBJ1-2|TRBD1
TGTGCCAGCAGTCCCCCCGGGACAGGGGGCGCCGACTATGGCTACACCTTC
CASSPPGTGGADYGYTF
>NA|TRBV19|TRBJ1-5|NA
TGTGCCAGTAGTATGGGGGGAGGTGGCAATCAGCCCCAGCATTTT
CASSMGGGGNQPQHF
>NA|TRBV3-1/TRBV3-2|TRBJ1-1|NA
TGTGCCAGCAGCCAAGATACAGTGAACACTGAAGCTTTCTTT
CASSQDTVNTEAFF
>NA|TRBV19|TRBJ1-5|NA
TGTGCCAGTAGTATTGTGGGGGAACGAGGCAATCAGCCCCAGCATTTT
CASSIVGERGNQPQHF
>NA|TRBV19|TRBJ1-5|NA
TGTGCCAGTAGTATAACGGGTAGCAATCAGCCCCAGCATTTT
CASSITGSNQPQHF
>NA|TRBV6-5|TRBJ2-3|NA
TGTGCCAGCAGTATTCAGGTCAGCACAGATACGCAGTATTTT
CASSIQVSTDTQYF
>NA|TRBV19|TRBJ2-7|TRBD1
TGTGCCAGTAGTATAGGGACAGGGAGAGGAAACGCCTACGAGCAGTACTTC
CASSIGTGRGNAYEQYF
>NA|TRBV6-5|TRBJ1-1|NA
TGTGCCAGCAGTTACACCCAAGGAACGGGCACTGAAGCTTTCTTT
CASSYTQGTGTEAFF
>NA|TRBV5-1|TRBJ2-5|TRBD2
TGCGCCAGCAGCGGAGGACTAGCGGGGGACCAAGAGACCCAGTACTTC
CASSGGLAGDQETQYF
>NA|TRBV2|TRBJ2-2|TRBD1
TGTGCCAGCAGTGAAGGGACAGGGGCCGGGGAGCTGTTTTTT
CASSEGTGAGELFF
>NA|TRBV12-3/TRBV12-4|TRBJ1-1|TRBD1
TGTGCCAGCAACCGGGACAGTAACACTGAAGCTTTCTTT
CASNRDSNTEAFF
>NA|TRBV4-1|TRBJ2-7|TRBD2
TGCGCCAGCAGCCCGGGACTAGCGGGACGCGCCTACGAGCAGTACTTC
CASSPGLAGRAYEQYF
>NA|TRBV27|TRBJ1-2|NA
TGTGCCAGCAGCCGCCCCGGGGCTGCTGATGGCTACACCTTC
CASSRPGAADGYTF
>NA|TRBV9|TRBJ2-7|NA
TGTGCCAGCAGCGTAGGGGGGCAGCCCTCTTCCTACGAGCAGTACTTC
CASSVGGQPSSYEQYF
>NA|TRBV24-1|TRBJ1-5|TRBD1
TGTGCCACAGGACCGGGACAGGGTCATCAGCCCCAGCATTTT
CATGPGQGHQPQHF
>few|TRBV28|TRBJ1-1|NA
TGTGCCAGCAGCGGGGGGGGGACGAACACTGAAGCTTTCTTT
CASSGGGTNTEAFF
>NA|TRBV9|TRBJ2-5|NA
TGTGCCAGCAGCCCGGGGGGCAGGGCGGAGACCCAGTACTTC
CASSPGGRAETQYF
>NA|TRBV27|TRBJ1-2|NA
TGTGCCAGCAGGTCCCACAGGGTGGTATCCTACACCTTC
CASRSHRVVSYTF
>NA|TRBV30|TRBJ1-4|NA
TGTGCCTGGAGTGTAAAAACGAGGAGTGAAAAACTGTTTTTT
CAWSVKTRSEKLFF
>NA|TRBV5-4|TRBJ1-4|NA
TGTGCCAGCAGCTTGGAGGCCAGGAATGAAAAACTGTTTTTT
CASSLEARNEKLFF
>NA|TRBV3-1/TRBV3-2|TRBJ1-2|NA
TGTGCCAGCAGCCGACACTCGGGGGCCGAGGTTGGTGGCTACACCTTC
CASSRHSGAEVGGYTF
>NA|TRBV7-9|TRBJ1-2|NA
TGTGCCAGCAGCAACCCCGAGGAAGGGTTGGGGGGCTACACCTTC
CASSNPEEGLGGYTF
>few|TRBV14|TRBJ1-1|NA
TGTGCCAGCAGCCCGCGGCCCAGGGGAGAAGCTTTCTTT
CASSPRPRGEAFF
>once|TRBV27|TRBJ1-5|NA
TGTGCCAGCAGAAAGGGCGGGACGGACAGTCCGCCCCAGCATTTT
CASRKGGTDSPPQHF
>once|TRBV6-6|TRBJ1-1|NA
TGTGCCAGCAGTTACTCCCGAGAGTACACTGAAGCTTTCTTT
CASSYSREYTEAFF
>NA|TRBV7-2|TRBJ1-2|NA
TGTGCCCTACGGGGGGAAAACTATGGCTACACCTTC
CALRGENYGYTF